This entry lists 25 T cell receptor beta chains sequenced from one sample in a study of T cell clonality in common variable immunodeficiency. Libraries were prepared by immunoSEQ multiplex PCR; TCRdb keeps only in-frame clonotypes and omits some of them. The sample yields tens of thousands of clones, without any singletons. Material: peripheral blood mononuclear cells. Receptors originate from a person aged 18 to 70 in good health.

This clone showed up many times. Coverage ceases 3 residues before the CDR3 finishes, and the germline J gene fills in the end. This rearrangement joins TRBV6-1 to TRBJ1-2, with TRBD1 matching 8 bases. This CDR3 spans 14 amino acids. In germline, CDR1 is MNHNS, CDR2 SASEGT. Losses at the gene ends were 2 bases for V and 4 bases for J; bases not matched to a gene: 3. CDR3 sequence: CASSELTGGYGYTF. The sequenced CDR3 bases are TGTGCCAGCAGTGAACTAACAGGGGGCTATGGC.

In its sample, this clone was seen many times. One end of the junction does not line up with germline, which may come from a read error. Read sequence stops 3 residues before the CDR3 end, and the germline J gene provides the missing end. The J gene is TRBJ2-2, the V gene TRBV4-2; 7 bases are a match to TRBD1. This CDR3 contains 15 residues. CDR1 is LGHNA, CDR2 YNFKEQ, per germline. CDR3 DNA, as far as it was read: TGCGCCAGCAGCCAAGATCGGGACAGACCCGGGGAG. It specifies CASSQDRDRPGE. From start to end, the CDR3 is CASSQDRDRPGELFF.

This clone occurred many times. The read finishes 3 residues shy of the CDR3 end, and the germline J gene is used to complete it. The chain carries TRBV7-2 and TRBJ1-4, with 9 bases matching TRBD1. The V gene's germline CDR1 is SGHTA and CDR2 FQGNSA. The CDR3 extends over 15 amino acids. Unmatched junction bases numbered 8, after V lost 5 bases and J lost 7 bases. CDR3 residues: CASSTGQGLTEKLFF. Partial CDR3 DNA: TGTGCCAGCAGCACTGGACAGGGGTTAACTGAAAAA. Based on the CDR3 plus reference TRBV7-2 and TRBJ1-4, the full variable domain is GAGVSQSPSNKVTEKGKDVELRCDPISGHTALYWYRQSLGQGLEFLIYFQGNSAPDKSGLPSDRFSAERTGGSVSTLTIQRTQQEDSAVYLCASSTGQGLTEKLFFGSGTQLSVL.

This clone was recorded at least ten times. Read data end 3 residues before the CDR3 end; the end is taken from the germline J gene. The genes are TRBV6-2 or TRBV6-3 and TRBJ2-7, with D maybe TRBD1 (5 bases). V was shortened by 2 bases and J by 4 bases, with 15 bases between the two germline ends. The CDR3 has 15 residues. Germline V gene data show CDR1 as MNHEY and CDR2 as SVGEGT. The CDR3 DNA, read in part, is TGTGCCAGCAGTTACGGACACAGCGAAGCATACGAG. Translation gives CASSYGHSEAYE. The whole CDR3 reads CASSYGHSEAYEQYF.

In regard to this clone: From the germline J gene comes the end of the CDR3, since the read stops 3 residues before it. The chain uses TRBV20-1 and TRBJ1-2, with D tentatively TRBD1 (5 bases). The CDR3 runs 15 residues. Germline assignment: CDR1 DFQATT and CDR2 SNEGSKA (reference sequence). The CDR3 DNA, read in part, is TGCAGTGCTAGCGAGGGCGGGGGGACGGGCAATGAC. Protein sequence: CSASEGGGTGND. The entire CDR3 reads CSASEGGGTGNDYTF.

The sample holds many counts of this clone. The read halts 3 residues ahead of the CDR3 end, with the missing end drawn from the germline J gene. This chain connects TRBV10-3 to TRBJ2-6, with 11 bases matching TRBD2. The CDR3 contains 18 residues. Trimming at V came to 0 bases and at J to 1 base, leaving 2 bases not matched to a gene. Germline CDR1 and CDR2: ENHRY and SYGVKD. The CDR3 bases that were read are TGTGCCATCAGTGAGTCGATAGCGGGAGGGTCTGGGGCCAACGTC. Residues: CAISESIAGGSGANV. The entire CDR3 sequence reads CAISESIAGGSGANVLTF.

This clone showed up many times. Sequencing ends 3 residues short of the CDR3 end; the germline J gene provides the rest. The chain couples TRBV30 to TRBJ2-5; D gene uncertain. Germline V gene sequence: CDR1 GTSNPN, CDR2 SVGIG (reference sequence). The CDR3 is 10 residues long. Trimming shortened V by 2 bases and J by 7 bases, and 5 bases separated the two germline ends. This CDR3 reads CAWSKGTQYF. The DNA read from the CDR3 is TGTGCCTGGAGTAAGGGGACC.

This clone has ten or more counts. The read falls 3 residues short of the CDR3 end, and the missing part is taken from the germline J gene. The sample holds other DNA sequences that translate to the same CDR3. The chain is built from TRBV5-1 and TRBJ1-3; D not certain. V was pared by 3 bases and J by 0 bases, with 16 bases between. Germline loops: CDR1 SGHRS, CDR2 YFSETQ. The CDR3 is 17 residues long. CDR3 bases read: TGCGCCAGCAGCTCACAAGGGCAGGCCATCTCTGGAAACACC. Amino acid sequence: CASSSQGQAISGNT. The CDR3, in full, reads CASSSQGQAISGNTIYF.

This clone was observed many times. The CDR3 is cut off 3 residues early in the read; its end comes from the germline J gene. The V and J genes are TRBV20-1 and TRBJ1-1; TRBD1 agrees at 7 bases. Germline loops: CDR1 DFQATT, CDR2 SNEGSKA (reference sequence). The length of the CDR3 is 12 residues. Trimming removed 2 bases from V and 3 bases from J; junction bases left unmatched: 0. The CDR3 is CSARQGDTEAFF. Partial CDR3 DNA: TGCAGTGCTAGACAGGGGGACACTGAA.

This clone has ten or more counts. The read gets to within 3 residues of the CDR3 end, and the germline J gene fills in the rest. The chain combines TRBV12-5 with TRBJ2-3; 10 positions match TRBD2. Germline CDR1 LGHNT, CDR2 FRNRAP. The CDR3 is 17 residues long. V was clipped by 0 bases and J by 7 bases; unmatched bases: 10. CDR3 DNA (partial): TGTGCTAGTGGTTTGGTACGCAGGAGCGGGGGGGCAAATACG. As protein: CASGLVRRSGGANT. The full CDR3 sequence reads CASGLVRRSGGANTQYF.

This clone appeared many times. The missing CDR3 end, 3 residues past where the read stops, is filled in from the germline J gene. The J gene is TRBJ2-1, the V gene TRBV10-3; TRBD2 matches at 7 bases. The CDR3 covers 16 residues. Germline V gives CDR1 ENHRY, CDR2 SYGVKD. After removal of 0 bases from V and 7 bases from J, the junction contained 9 bases not matched to a gene. The CDR3 spells CAISESRLAGFNEQFF. The covered CDR3 bases are TGTGCCATCAGTGAGTCAAGACTAGCAGGGTTTAATGAG.

In this sample, this clone turned up many times. Coverage ceases 3 residues before the CDR3 finishes, and the germline J gene fills in the end. The gene calls are TRBV3-1 (or the pseudogene TRBV3-2) and TRBJ1-2; a weak D match, TRBD1 (5 bases). There are 16 residues in the CDR3. V gave up 4 bases and J gave up 2 bases, with 17 bases separating them. The germline gives CDR1 LGHDT, CDR2 YNNKEL (reference sequence). The chain's CDR3 is CASSPRERAGNYGYTF. The part of the CDR3 DNA that was read is TGTGCCAGCAGCCCCCGCGAAAGGGCAGGGAACTATGGC.

Many counts were recorded for this clone. The read comes to an end 3 residues before the CDR3 does, leaving the germline J gene to fill in the end. The V call is TRBV12-3 or TRBV12-4, the J call TRBJ2-5; the D is unclear. The ends were cut back, 3 bases at V and 5 bases at J, with 10 bases in the middle. There are 13 residues in the CDR3. CDR3 bases read: TGTGCCAGCAGTTTTGGTGTAGGGGAGACC. Amino acid sequence: CASSFGVGET. The CDR3 reads in full as CASSFGVGETQYF.

This clone was picked up many times. The CDR3 end is not reached by the read, which stops 3 residues before it; the germline J gene fills it in. The V gene is TRBV20-1, the J gene TRBJ1-5; 7 bases are shared with TRBD1. Germline CDR1 and CDR2: DFQATT and SNEGSKA (reference sequence). The CDR3 runs to 12 residues. J lost 2 bases, V lost 6 bases, and 1 base had no gene match. The CDR3 loop reads CSAGQGNQPQHF. The sequenced part of the CDR3 DNA is TGCAGTGCCGGACAGGGCAATCAGCCC.

This clone was seen ten or more times. The CDR3 goes on 3 residues after the read ends, and that part is filled in from the germline J gene. The chain has TRBV5-4 and TRBJ1-1; D unclear. The germline gives CDR1 SGHNT, CDR2 YYREEE (reference sequence). V lost 1 base and J 4 bases, leaving 5 bases between the germline ends. The CDR3 is made up of 12 amino acids. The CDR3 bases that were read are TGTGCCAGCAGCTTGCCGGGCACTGAA. Translated, it gives CASSLPGTE. The CDR3 in full is CASSLPGTEAFF.

This clone showed up many times. Read sequence stops 3 residues before the CDR3 end, and the germline J gene provides the missing end. The rearrangement links TRBV5-1 to TRBJ1-1; tentative D call: TRBD1 (6 bases). The germline V gene encodes CDR1 SGHRS and CDR2 YFSETQ. V was shortened by 3 bases and J by 2 bases, with 11 bases between the two germline ends. The CDR3 consists of 14 residues. Partial CDR3 DNA: TGCGCCAGCAGCTCAATACAGGGAAACACTGAA. Amino acids: CASSSIQGNTE. The full CDR3 reads CASSSIQGNTEAFF.

This clone was seen ten or more times. The read gets to within 3 residues of the CDR3 end, and the germline J gene fills in the rest. This chain joins TRBV5-4 and TRBJ2-2; 8 bases are a match to TRBD2. Germline V gene sequence: CDR1 SGHNT, CDR2 YYREEE (reference sequence). V shed 5 bases and J 4 bases; nucleotides not matched to a gene: 4. The CDR3 totals 14 residues. The sequenced CDR3 bases are TGTGCCAGCAGAAGCGGGAGCACCACCGGGGAG. It is translated as CASRSGSTTGE. The full CDR3 protein is CASRSGSTTGELFF.

This clone has a count of ten or more. CDR3 bases read: TGCGCCAGCAGCTTGGGACAGGGCCATAATTCACCC. Translation gives CASSLGQGHNSP. The entire CDR3 sequence reads CASSLGQGHNSPLHF. V usage is TRBV5-1 and J usage is TRBJ1-6, with 7 bases that match TRBD1. The CDR3 end falls 3 residues outside the read, so it is completed with the germline J gene. There are 15 residues in the CDR3. Germline CDR1 reads SGHRS; CDR2 reads YFSETQ. Trimming cost V 0 bases and J 5 bases; bases outside gene matches: 2.

Comment on this clone: The sequence runs out 3 residues before the end of the CDR3; the remainder is reconstructed from the germline J gene. V gene TRBV18 combines with J gene TRBJ2-4, with D maybe TRBD1 (5 bases). Germline CDR1 reads KGHSH; CDR2 reads LQKENI. The CDR3 consists of 16 residues. The CDR3 bases that were read are TGTGCCAGCTCCCGAGACAGCGCGAGTGCTAACTATGGT. Translating it yields CASSRDSASANYG. The full CDR3 protein is CASSRDSASANYGQYF.

There are many counts of this clone. From the germline J gene comes the end of the CDR3, since the read stops 3 residues before it. This sequence joins TRBV7-9 and TRBJ2-7; 8 positions match TRBD1. This CDR3 comprises 13 residues. The germline CDR1 and CDR2 sequences are SEHNR and FQNEAQ (reference sequence). The CDR3 bases that were read are TGTGCAGCTGCGCGGACAGGGTTGAGCGAG. Translated: CAAARTGLSE. The CDR3, in full, reads CAAARTGLSEQYF.

This clone has only a few counts. The junction shows a germline mismatch at one end, possibly a read error. Read data end 3 residues before the CDR3 end; the end is taken from the germline J gene. The gene calls are TRBV7-8 and TRBJ2-3, with TRBD1 as a possible D gene (5 bases). This CDR3 comprises 14 residues. Germline CDR1 reads SGHVS; CDR2 reads FQNEAQ. CDR3: CASSSWWGTETQYF. The covered CDR3 bases are TGTGCCAGCAGCTCTTGGTGGGGCACAGAGACG. The full variable domain, in which reference TRBV7-8 and TRBJ2-3 provide the parts outside the CDR3, is GAGVSQSPRYKVAKRGQDVALRCDPISGHVSLFWYQQALGQGPEFLTYFQNEAQLDKSGLPSDRFFAERPEGSVSTLKIQRTQQEDSAVYLCASSSWWGTETQYFGPGTRLTVL.

This clone was counted a few times. At one end the junction does not follow the germline gene, possibly because of a read error. The read terminates 3 residues before the CDR3 end, so the remaining end is supplied by the germline J gene. The gene calls are TRBV19 and TRBJ2-1; tentatively, D is TRBD2 (7 bases). The CDR3 spans 15 residues. The V gene's germline CDR1 is LNHDA and CDR2 SQIVND (reference sequence). The CDR3 loop reads CASRIGGGVSNEQFF. CDR3 DNA (partial): TGTGCCAGTAGGATAGGGGGGGGTGTATCGAATGAG. The full variable domain, completed using reference TRBV19 and TRBJ2-1, is DGGITQSPKYLFRKEGQNVTLSCEQNLNHDAMYWYRQDPGQGLRLIYYSQIVNDFQKGDIAEGYSVSREKKESFPLTVTSAQKNPTAFYLCASRIGGGVSNEQFFGPGTRLTVL.

As concerns this clone: The CDR3 end lies 3 residues beyond the end of the read and is filled in from the germline J gene. The V and J genes are TRBV7-6 and TRBJ2-3; TRBD2 agrees at 7 bases. Germline CDR1 is SGHVS and CDR2 is FNYEAQ. CDR3 length equals 13 residues. The CDR3 sequence is CASSPGLGETQYF. CDR3 bases read: TGTGCCAGCAGCCCAGGACTAGGCGAGACG.

This clone was counted many times. The sequenced fragment ends 3 residues before the CDR3 boundary, so the rest is inferred from the germline J gene. J is TRBJ2-5 and V is TRBV19; D perhaps matches TRBD1 (6 bases). Germline CDR1 LNHDA, CDR2 SQIVND (reference sequence). The CDR3 has 13 residues. V was clipped by 9 bases and J by 7 bases, with 18 bases between them. The CDR3 region is CASTPRGQGTQYF. The CDR3 DNA, read in part, is TGTGCCAGCACCCCCAGGGGTCAGGGGACC.

This clone was seen repeatedly, ten times or more. The read finishes 3 residues shy of the CDR3 end, and the germline J gene is used to complete it. The chain employs TRBV6-2 or TRBV6-3 and TRBJ2-3; 9 nucleotides match TRBD2. This CDR3 region has 15 residues. Germline V gene data show CDR1 as MNHEY and CDR2 as SVGEGT. V was pared by 7 bases and J by 2 bases, with 7 bases of the junction left unmatched. CDR3 in amino acids: CASKEASGATDTQYF. CDR3 DNA (partial): TGTGCCAGCAAGGAGGCTAGCGGGGCCACAGATACG.